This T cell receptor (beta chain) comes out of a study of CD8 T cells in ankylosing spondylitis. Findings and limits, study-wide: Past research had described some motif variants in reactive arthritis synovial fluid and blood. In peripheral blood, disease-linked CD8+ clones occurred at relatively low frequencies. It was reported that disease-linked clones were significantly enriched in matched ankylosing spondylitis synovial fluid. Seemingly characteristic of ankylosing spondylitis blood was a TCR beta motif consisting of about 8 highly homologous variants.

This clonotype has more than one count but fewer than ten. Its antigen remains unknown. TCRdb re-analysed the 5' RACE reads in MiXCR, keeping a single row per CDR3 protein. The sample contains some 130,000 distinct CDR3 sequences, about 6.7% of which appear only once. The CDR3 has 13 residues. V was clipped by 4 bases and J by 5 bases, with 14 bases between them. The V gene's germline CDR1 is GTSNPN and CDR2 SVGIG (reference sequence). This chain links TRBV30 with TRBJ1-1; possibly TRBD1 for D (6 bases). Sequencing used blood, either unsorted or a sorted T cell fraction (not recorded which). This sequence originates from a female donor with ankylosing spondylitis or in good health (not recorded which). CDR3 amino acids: CAWTRGGYTEAFF. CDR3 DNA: TGTGCCTGGACTCGGGGGGGCTATACTGAAGCTTTCTTT.